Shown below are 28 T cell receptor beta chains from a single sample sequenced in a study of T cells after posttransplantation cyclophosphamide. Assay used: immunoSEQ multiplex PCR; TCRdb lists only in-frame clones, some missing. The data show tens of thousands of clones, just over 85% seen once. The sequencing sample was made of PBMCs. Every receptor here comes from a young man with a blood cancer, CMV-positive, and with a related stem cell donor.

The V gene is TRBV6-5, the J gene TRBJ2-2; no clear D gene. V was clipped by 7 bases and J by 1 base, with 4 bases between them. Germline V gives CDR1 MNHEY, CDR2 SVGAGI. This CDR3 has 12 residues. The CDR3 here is CASNRNTGELFF. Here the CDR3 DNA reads TGTGCCAGCAACAGGAACACCGGGGAGCTGTTTTTT.

The CDR3 reads CASSQEDRVGEQYF. DNA for the CDR3: TGCGCCAGCAGCCAAGAGGACAGGGTCGGCGAGCAGTACTTC. V is TRBV4-3 and J is TRBJ2-7, with TRBD1 matching 8 bases. Germline CDR1 reads LGHNA; CDR2 reads YSLEER. This CDR3 has 14 residues. V lost 0 bases, J lost 6 bases, and 4 bases stayed unmatched.

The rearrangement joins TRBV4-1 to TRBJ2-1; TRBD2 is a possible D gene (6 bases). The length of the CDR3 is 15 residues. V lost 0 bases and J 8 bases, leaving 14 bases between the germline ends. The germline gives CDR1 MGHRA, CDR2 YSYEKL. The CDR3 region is CASSQDRGASDEQFF. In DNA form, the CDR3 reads TGCGCCAGCAGCCAAGATAGAGGGGCTAGCGATGAGCAGTTCTTC.

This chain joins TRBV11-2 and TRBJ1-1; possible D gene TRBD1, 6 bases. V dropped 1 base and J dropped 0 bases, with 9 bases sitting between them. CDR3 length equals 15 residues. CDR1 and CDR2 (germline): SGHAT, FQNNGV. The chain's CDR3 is CASSLGGLLNTEAFF. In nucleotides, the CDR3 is TGTGCCAGCAGCTTAGGGGGGCTACTGAACACTGAAGCTTTCTTT.

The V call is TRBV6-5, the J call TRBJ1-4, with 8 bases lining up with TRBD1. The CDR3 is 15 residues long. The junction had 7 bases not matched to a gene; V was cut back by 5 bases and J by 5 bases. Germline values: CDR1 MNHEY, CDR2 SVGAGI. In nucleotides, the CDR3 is TGTGCCAGCAGTACGTACAGGGGGAACAATGAAAAACTGTTTTTT. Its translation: CASSTYRGNNEKLFF.

CDR3 sequence (DNA): TGTGCCAGCACTGGAGGCGACAGGTACTACAATGAGCAGTTCTTC. This codes for CASTGGDRYYNEQFF. This rearrangement joins TRBV6-5 to TRBJ2-1, with D tentatively TRBD1 (6 bases). This CDR3 spans 15 amino acids. CDR1 is MNHEY and CDR2 is SVGAGI in the germline V gene. The V end lost 7 bases, the J end lost 3 bases, and 16 bases lay between the germline ends.

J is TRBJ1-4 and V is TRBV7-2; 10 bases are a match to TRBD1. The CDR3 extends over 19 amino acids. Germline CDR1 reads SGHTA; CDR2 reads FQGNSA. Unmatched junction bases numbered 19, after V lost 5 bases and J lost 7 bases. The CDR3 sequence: CASSRGGGTGVRRGEKLFF. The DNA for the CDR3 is TGTGCCAGCAGCCGAGGGGGTGGGACAGGGGTGAGGAGGGGTGAAAAACTGTTTTTT.

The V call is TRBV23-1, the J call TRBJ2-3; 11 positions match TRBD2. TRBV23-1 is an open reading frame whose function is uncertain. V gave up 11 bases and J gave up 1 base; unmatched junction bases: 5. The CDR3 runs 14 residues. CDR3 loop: CAGGTSGRTDTQYF. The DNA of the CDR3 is TGCGCCGGGGGGACTAGCGGCCGCACAGATACGCAGTATTTT.

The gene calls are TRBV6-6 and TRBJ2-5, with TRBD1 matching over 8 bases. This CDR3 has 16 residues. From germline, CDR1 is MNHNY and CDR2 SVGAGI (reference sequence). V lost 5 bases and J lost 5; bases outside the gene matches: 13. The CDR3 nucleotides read TGTGCCAGCAGTCTTCTCAACAGGGGGAATTTTGAGACCCAGTACTTC. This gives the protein CASSLLNRGNFETQYF.

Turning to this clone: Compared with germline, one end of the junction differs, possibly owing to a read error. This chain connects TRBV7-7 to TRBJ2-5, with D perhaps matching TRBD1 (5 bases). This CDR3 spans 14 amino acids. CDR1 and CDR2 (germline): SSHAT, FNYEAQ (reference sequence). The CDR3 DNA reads TGTGCTAGCAGTCTGTGGGGCGATCGGGAGACCCAGTACTTC. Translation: CASSLWGDRETQYF.

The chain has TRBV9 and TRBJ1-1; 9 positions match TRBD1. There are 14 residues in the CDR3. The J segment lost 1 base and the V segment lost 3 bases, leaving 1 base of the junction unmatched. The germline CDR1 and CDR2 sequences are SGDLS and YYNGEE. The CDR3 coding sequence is TGTGCCAGCAGCGCGACAGGGGGGAACACTGAAGCTTTCTTT. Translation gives CASSATGGNTEAFF.

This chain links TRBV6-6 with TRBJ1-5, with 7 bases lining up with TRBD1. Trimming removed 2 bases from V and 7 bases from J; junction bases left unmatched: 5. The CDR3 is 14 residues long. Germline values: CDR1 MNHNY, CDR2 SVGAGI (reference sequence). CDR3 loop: CASSYQGGRQPQHF. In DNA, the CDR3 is TGTGCCAGCAGTTACCAGGGGGGCAGGCAGCCCCAGCATTTT.

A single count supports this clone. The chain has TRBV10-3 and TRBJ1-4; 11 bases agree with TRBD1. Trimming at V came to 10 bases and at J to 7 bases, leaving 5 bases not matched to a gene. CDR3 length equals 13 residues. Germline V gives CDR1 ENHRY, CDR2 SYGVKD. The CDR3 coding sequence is TGTGCCACATCCGGGACAGGGGGTGAAAAACTGTTTTTT. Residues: CATSGTGGEKLFF.

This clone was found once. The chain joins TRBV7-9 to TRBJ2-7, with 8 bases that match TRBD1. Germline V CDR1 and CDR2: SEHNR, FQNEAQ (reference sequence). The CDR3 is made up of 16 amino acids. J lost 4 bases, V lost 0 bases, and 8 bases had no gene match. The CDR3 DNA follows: TGTGCCAGCAGCTTAGCGGTCGGGACAGGCGGATACGAGCAGTACTTC. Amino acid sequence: CASSLAVGTGGYEQYF.

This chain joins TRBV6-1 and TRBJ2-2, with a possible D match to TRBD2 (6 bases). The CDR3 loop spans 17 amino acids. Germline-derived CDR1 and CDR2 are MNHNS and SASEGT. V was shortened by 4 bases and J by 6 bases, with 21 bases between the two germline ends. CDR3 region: CASSVGGRSRLPGELFF. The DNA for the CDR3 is TGTGCCAGCAGTGTGGGAGGCCGAAGCCGCCTACCCGGGGAGCTGTTTTTT.

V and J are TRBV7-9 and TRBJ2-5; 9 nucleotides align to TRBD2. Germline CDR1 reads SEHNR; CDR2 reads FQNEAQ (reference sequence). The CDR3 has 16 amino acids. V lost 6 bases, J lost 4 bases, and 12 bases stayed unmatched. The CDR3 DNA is TGTGCCAGCAGTGTAGGGGCGGGAGGGCGGCGAGAGACCCAGTACTTC. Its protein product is CASSVGAGGRRETQYF.

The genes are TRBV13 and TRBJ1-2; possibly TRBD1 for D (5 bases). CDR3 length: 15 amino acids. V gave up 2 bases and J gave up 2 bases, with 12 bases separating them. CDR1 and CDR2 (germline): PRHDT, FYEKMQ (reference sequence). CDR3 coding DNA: TGTGCCAGCAGCTTAAGGGGAAGCTGGAACTATGGCTACACCTTC. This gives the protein CASSLRGSWNYGYTF.

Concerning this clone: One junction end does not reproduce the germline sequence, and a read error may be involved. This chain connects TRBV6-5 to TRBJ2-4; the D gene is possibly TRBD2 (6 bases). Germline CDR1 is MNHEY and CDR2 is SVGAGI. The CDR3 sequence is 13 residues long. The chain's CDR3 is CASRYSRGREEYF. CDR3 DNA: TGTGCCAGCAGGTACTCTAGGGGCAGGGAGGAGTACTTC.

For the CDR3, the DNA is TGTGCCAGCAGTCCCGTAGCGGGAATCTACAATGAGCAGTTCTTC. Its protein is CASSPVAGIYNEQFF. The V call is TRBV28, the J call TRBJ2-1; 8 bases line up with TRBD2. Germline V gene sequence: CDR1 MDHEN, CDR2 SYDVKM. V lost 5 bases to trimming and J lost 3 bases; unmatched junction nucleotides: 6. This CDR3 has 15 residues.

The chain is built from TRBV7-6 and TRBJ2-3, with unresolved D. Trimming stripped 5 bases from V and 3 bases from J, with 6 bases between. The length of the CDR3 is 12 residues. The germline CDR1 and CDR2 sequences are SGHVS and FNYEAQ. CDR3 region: CASSQLTDTQYF. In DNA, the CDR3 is TGTGCCAGCAGCCAACTTACAGATACGCAGTATTTT.

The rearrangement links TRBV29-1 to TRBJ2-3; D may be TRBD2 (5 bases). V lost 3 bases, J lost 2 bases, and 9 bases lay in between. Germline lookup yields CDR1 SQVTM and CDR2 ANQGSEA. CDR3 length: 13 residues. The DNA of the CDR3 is TGCAGCGTTGACGAGGGTAACACAGATACGCAGTATTTT. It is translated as CSVDEGNTDTQYF.

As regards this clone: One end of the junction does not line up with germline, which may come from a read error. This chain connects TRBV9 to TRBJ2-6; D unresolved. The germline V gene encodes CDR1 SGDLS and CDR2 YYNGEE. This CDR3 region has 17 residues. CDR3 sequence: CSSSLHSGVSGANVLTF. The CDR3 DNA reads TGTTCCAGCAGCCTACACTCGGGTGTCTCTGGGGCCAACGTCCTGACTTTC.

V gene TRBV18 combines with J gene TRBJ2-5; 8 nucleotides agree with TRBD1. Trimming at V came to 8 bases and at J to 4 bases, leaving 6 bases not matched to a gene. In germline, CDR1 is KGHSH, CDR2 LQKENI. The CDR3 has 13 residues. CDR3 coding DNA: TGTGCCAGCGCCCTACAGGGGGGAGAGACCCAGTACTTC. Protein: CASALQGGETQYF.

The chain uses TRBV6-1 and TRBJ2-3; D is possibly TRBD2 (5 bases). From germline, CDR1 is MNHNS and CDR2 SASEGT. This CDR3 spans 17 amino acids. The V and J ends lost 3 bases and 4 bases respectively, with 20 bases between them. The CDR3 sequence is CASSDVGLAKAADTQYF. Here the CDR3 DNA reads TGTGCCAGCAGTGATGTGGGTCTAGCTAAGGCGGCAGATACGCAGTATTTT.

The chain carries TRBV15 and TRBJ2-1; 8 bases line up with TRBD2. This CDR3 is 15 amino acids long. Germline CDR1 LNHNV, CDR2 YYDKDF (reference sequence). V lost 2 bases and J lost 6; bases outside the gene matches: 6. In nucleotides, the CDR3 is TGTGCCACCAGCAGACAAGCGGGAGTTGTCAATGAGCAGTTCTTC. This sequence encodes CATSRQAGVVNEQFF.

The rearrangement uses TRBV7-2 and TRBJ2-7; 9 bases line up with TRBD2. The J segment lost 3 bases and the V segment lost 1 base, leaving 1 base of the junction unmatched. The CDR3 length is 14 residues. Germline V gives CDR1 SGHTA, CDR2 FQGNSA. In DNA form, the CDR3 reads TGTGCCAGCAGCTTAGTTAGCGGGGGCTACGAGCAGTACTTC. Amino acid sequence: CASSLVSGGYEQYF.

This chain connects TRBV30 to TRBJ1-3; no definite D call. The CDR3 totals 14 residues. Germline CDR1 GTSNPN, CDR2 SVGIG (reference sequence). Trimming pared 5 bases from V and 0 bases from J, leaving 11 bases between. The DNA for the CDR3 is TGTGCCTGGGGTACAGCAGTCTCTGGAAACACCATATATTTT. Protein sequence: CAWGTAVSGNTIYF.

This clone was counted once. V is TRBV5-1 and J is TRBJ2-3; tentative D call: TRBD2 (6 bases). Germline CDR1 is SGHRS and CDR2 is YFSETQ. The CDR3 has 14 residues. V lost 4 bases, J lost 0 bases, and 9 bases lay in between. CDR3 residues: CASSGGASTDTQYF. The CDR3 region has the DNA TGCGCCAGCAGCGGAGGGGCTAGCACAGATACGCAGTATTTT. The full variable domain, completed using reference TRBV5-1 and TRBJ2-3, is KAGVTQTPRYLIKTRGQQVTLSCSPISGHRSVSWYQQTPGQGLQFLFEYFSETQRNKGNFPGRFSGRQFSNSRSEMNVSTLELGDSALYLCASSGGASTDTQYFGPGTRLTVL.